Shown below are 7 T cell receptor beta chains from a single sample sequenced in a study of blood T cell repertoires in COVID-19. The table came from immunoSEQ multiplex PCR; TCRdb's copy has only in-frame clones and leaves some out. This table holds fewer than 110,000 clones, 80% to 90% found once. Sequenced: peripheral blood. Source of these receptors: a woman aged 25 to 39 with acute or convalescent COVID-19.

This chain uses TRBV7-2 with TRBJ1-1; 8 nucleotides align to TRBD1. V trimming: 1 base; J trimming: 2 bases; junction bases outside the gene matches: 6. CDR3 length: 16 residues. CDR1 SGHTA and CDR2 FQGNSA come from the germline V gene. The CDR3 reads CASSLVPTGENTEAFF. Here the CDR3 DNA reads TGTGCCAGCAGCTTAGTCCCGACAGGGGAAAACACTGAAGCTTTCTTT.

The CDR3 region has the DNA TGTGCCAGCAGCTTCATTAGCAGGCAGGGGGGCGTGCACACCTTC. This sequence encodes CASSFISRQGGVHTF. The chain links TRBV5-5 to TRBJ1-2; 7 bases align to TRBD1. The junction had 16 bases not matched to a gene; V was cut back by 2 bases and J by 12 bases. The CDR3 length is 15 residues. Germline V gene data show CDR1 as SGHKS and CDR2 as YYEKEE (reference sequence).

The chain has TRBV6-5 and TRBJ2-5, with D unresolved. The CDR3 has 13 residues. In germline, CDR1 is MNHEY, CDR2 SVGAGI. V was trimmed by 4 bases and J by 2 bases, leaving 8 bases between them. DNA for the CDR3: TGTGCCAGCAGTTCCCATACTCAAGAGACCCAGTACTTC. It specifies CASSSHTQETQYF.

The chain employs TRBV28 and TRBJ1-2, with D unresolved. The CDR3 sequence is 14 residues long. Trimming cost V 6 bases and J 5 bases, with 16 bases left between them. Per the germline V gene, CDR1 is MDHEN and CDR2 is SYDVKM. The CDR3 loop is CASSTAGFDYGYTF. The DNA of the CDR3 is TGTGCCAGCAGCACAGCGGGGTTTGATTATGGCTACACCTTC.

The chain combines TRBV5-4 with TRBJ2-1; 8 bases agree with TRBD2. In germline, CDR1 is SGHNT, CDR2 YYREEE (reference sequence). Germline trimming cut 2 bases from V and 2 bases from J; bases unmatched to any gene: 6. The CDR3 is 16 residues long. Here the CDR3 reads CASSFTGGGTYNEQFF. In DNA form, the CDR3 reads TGTGCCAGCAGCTTTACCGGGGGGGGGACCTACAATGAGCAGTTCTTC.

The chain carries TRBV27 and TRBJ2-7; D is perhaps TRBD2 (7 bases). This CDR3 is built from 15 residues. Germline lookup yields CDR1 MNHEY and CDR2 SMNVEV (reference sequence). Trimming removed 7 bases at V and 0 bases at J, with 16 bases between. Here the CDR3 DNA reads TGTGCCAGCATGAAGGGGGGGAGCCTCTCCTACGAGCAGTACTTC. Its protein is CASMKGGSLSYEQYF.

This clone was detected many times. The CDR3 loop is CASSFNSQQFF. The CDR3 coding sequence is TGTGCCAGCAGTTTCAATAGTCAGCAGTTCTTC. This chain joins TRBV12-3 or TRBV12-4 and TRBJ2-1, with D unclear. Deletions cut 3 bases from V and 11 bases from J, with 8 bases between. CDR3 length: 11 amino acids.